This T cell receptor beta chain was captured by sequencing in a study of blood T cell repertoires in COVID-19. Turning to the study itself: Sources were T cells, B-cell-depleted T cells, or PBMCs; the material itself was cDNA or gDNA.

Authors' analysis steps: Estimates of nucleated cell counts were drawn from the amplification of reference gene primers. Some clones are missing from TCRdb's copy, which holds only in-frame ones; the method was immunoSEQ multiplex PCR. D and trimming were read from the DNA, whereas the V and J calls and clone size are those reported in that table. The sample lists fewer than 100,000 clones; approximately 90% were seen once. The CDR3 has 15 residues. Trimming took 6 bases from V and 2 from J, leaving 14 bases between them. Germline assignment: CDR1 LNHDA and CDR2 SQIVND (reference sequence). The chain couples TRBV19 to TRBJ1-5; D not certain. This clonotype was sampled from a woman at least 80 years old with acute or convalescent COVID-19. Sample: peripheral blood. The CDR3 DNA reads as TGTGCCAGTAGGGAACCGGCCCAGGGCAATCAGCCCCAGCATTTT. This translates into CASREPAQGNQPQHF.